The rows below give T cell receptor beta chains drawn from one sample of a study of blood T cell repertoires in COVID-19. Repertoires were generated with immunoSEQ multiplex PCR, while TCRdb's copy carries only in-frame clones and drops some. Seen here are 390,000 or so clones, 85% to 90% observed once, and the top ten hold over 0.95%. Source material: PBMCs or T cells enriched from blood (not recorded which). Receptors were obtained from a man between 18 and 35 years old who had recovered from COVID-19. Each CDR3 is given with its conserved first and last residue.

TRBJ1-2,TRBV15,CATSTGAGDGYTF
TRBJ1-2,TRBV13,CASSLARGIRHYGYTF
TRBJ2-7,TRBV5-4,CASSLKGQASSYEQYF
TRBJ1-3,TRBV12-5,CASGSTAPLILNTIYF
TRBJ2-7,TRBV21-1,CASSRKDGTSGSLVYEQYF
TRBJ2-7,TRBV5-1,CASSLGTGFHEQYF
TRBJ1-4,TRBV19,CASSDRGNEKLFF
TRBJ1-1,TRBV19,CASSTPGQGSTEAFF
TRBJ1-4,TRBV28,CASSLYELMGGGLFF
TRBJ2-1,TRBV6-5,CASSYSKNPGTNEQFF
TRBJ1-2,TRBV18,CASSPQGVRYGYTF
TRBJ2-1,TRBV5-4,CASRLAGGTNEQFF
TRBJ2-7,TRBV24-1,CATSTQGSYEQYF
TRBJ1-1,TRBV3-1/TRBV3-2,CASSTQGSEAFF
TRBJ2-7,TRBV2,CASSRGTYEQYF
TRBJ1-3,TRBV10-2,CASSEGRVGNTIYF
TRBJ2-7,TRBV27,CASSLGGGRDVSRGEQYF
TRBJ2-1,TRBV4-2,CASSPEGAGVGENEQFF
TRBJ2-3,TRBV4-3,CASSQVSWASGRVSTDTQYF
TRBJ2-7,TRBV5-1,CASSPDRAGRSYEQYF
TRBJ1-1,TRBV2,CASLRDRVGNTEAFF
TRBJ2-7,TRBV27,CASSLSEYHEQYF
TRBJ1-2,TRBV27,CASSISQGARGYTF
TRBJ2-6,TRBV11-2,CASSTIRTGRTGANVLTF
TRBJ2-7,TRBV6-2/TRBV6-3,CASSYSSSGRNSYEQYF
TRBJ2-7,TRBV9,CASSVSHVPYEQYF
TRBJ2-1,TRBV7-2,CASSQLLGRNEQFF
TRBJ2-3,TRBV15,CATRELALRNTDTQYF
TRBJ2-7,TRBV12-2,CASRADRGSSYEQYF
TRBJ2-7,TRBV5-1,CASSLQVGSSYEQYF
TRBJ1-2,TRBV19,CASSGGHYGYTF
TRBJ1-1,TRBV9,CASSASRGTTEAFF
TRBJ1-2,TRBV6-4,CASSLYGYTF
TRBJ2-3,TRBV3-1/TRBV3-2,CASSSGTSGYTDTQYF
TRBJ1-1,TRBV28,CASSLFGTGNTEAFF
TRBJ2-5,TRBV11-2,CASSQSSGSQETQYF
TRBJ1-3,TRBV9,CASSVRGGGLEGNTIYF
TRBJ1-2,TRBV5-5,CASSPTQGAKNYGYTF
TRBJ1-2,TRBV7-2,CASSLGPSDSYGYTF
TRBJ2-3,TRBV7-6,CASSLSGRVSSTQYF
TRBJ1-3,TRBV9,CASSVEGSRGNTIYF